This entry lists 7 T cell receptor beta chains sequenced from one sample in a study of radiotherapy plus CTLA-4 blockade in lung cancer listed by TCRdb under 2018. The library relied on the immunoSEQ multiplex PCR assay. TCRdb's version of the immuneACCESS table is confined to in-frame rearrangements and falls short of the full clone set. An unresolved V gene accounts for under half of the shortfall where checked; the remainder is of unknown origin. The sample records approximately 90,000 clones, under 90% of which are singletons. Of the sample, over 0.75% is held by the ten largest clones. This sample comprised peripheral blood, obtained from a patient treated with radiotherapy plus ipilimumab. These TCRs come from a human donor with non-small cell lung cancer who had stable disease on radiotherapy plus ipilimumab.

The chain carries TRBV6-5 and TRBJ2-7; TRBD2 agrees at 9 bases. V was pared by 2 bases and J by 6 bases, with 2 bases of the junction left unmatched. The CDR3 extends over 13 amino acids. Germline CDR1 reads MNHEY; CDR2 reads SVGAGI. The CDR3 bases are TGTGCCAGCAGTTACGGTAGCGGGAGCGAGCAGTACTTC. This translates into CASSYGSGSEQYF.

This chain connects TRBV27 to TRBJ2-1; the D gene is possibly TRBD1 (6 bases). The CDR3 contains 19 residues. Trimming removed 2 bases from V and 4 bases from J, with 24 bases in between. Looked up from germline, CDR1 is MNHEY and CDR2 is SMNVEV (reference sequence). CDR3 in DNA: TGTGCCAGCAGTTTAAAGGGACAAGGGTTCACCCTGGGTTACAATGAGCAGTTCTTC. Translation gives CASSLKGQGFTLGYNEQFF.

The chain couples TRBV10-3 to TRBJ2-2, with D perhaps TRBD1 or TRBD2 (6 bases each). The V end lost 8 bases, the J end lost 7 bases, and 17 bases lay between the germline ends. Germline V gene lookup returns CDR1 ENHRY and CDR2 SYGVKD. The CDR3 consists of 14 residues. The CDR3 sequence is CAIGGTPAGGELFF. The CDR3 DNA is TGTGCCATCGGGGGGACACCGGCGGGCGGGGAGCTGTTTTTT.

This clone is a singleton in its sample. The gene calls are TRBV7-2 and TRBJ2-7, with 12 bases aligning to TRBD2. The V and J ends lost 5 bases and 4 bases, in that order; junction bases with no gene match: 15. CDR1 and CDR2 (germline): SGHTA, FQGNSA. This CDR3 spans 18 amino acids. The CDR3 DNA reads TGTGCCAGCAGCAGAACTAGCGGGGGGCTGGGGTCCCTGTACGAGCAGTACTTC. Amino acids: CASSRTSGGLGSLYEQYF.

This chain uses TRBV7-8 with TRBJ2-5; perhaps D is TRBD1 or TRBD2 (5 bases each). V lost 5 bases and J lost 9, with 13 bases in between. The germline gives CDR1 SGHVS, CDR2 FQNEAQ. The CDR3 extends over 12 amino acids. CDR3 DNA: TGTGCCAGCAGCCCATACGGGGCGGCCCAGTACTTC. Protein product: CASSPYGAAQYF.

The chain recombines TRBV30 with TRBJ2-5, with 8 nucleotides matching TRBD2. The V gene end was trimmed by 6 bases and the J gene end by 0 bases; junction bases not matched to a gene: 3. The CDR3 is 13 amino acids. Germline CDR1 and CDR2: GTSNPN and SVGIG (reference sequence). The CDR3 bases are TGTGCCTGCTCGGGGGGGTACCAAGAGACCCAGTACTTC. This sequence encodes CACSGGYQETQYF.

The V call is TRBV30, the J call TRBJ1-1; D is perhaps TRBD1 (6 bases). Germline assignment: CDR1 GTSNPN and CDR2 SVGIG (reference sequence). The V end lost 4 bases, the J end lost 1 base, and 13 bases lay between the germline ends. This CDR3 contains 14 residues. The CDR3 loop reads CAWTRQVPNTEAFF. CDR3 bases: TGTGCCTGGACTCGACAGGTCCCGAACACTGAAGCTTTCTTT.